The present entry profiles one T cell receptor (beta chain) with its context. This clonotype has just a few counts. Its antigen is still unknown. No per-base quality is available; no much larger clone lies one base away. The V end gives up 5 bases and the J end 4 bases, leaving 8 bases in the junction not matched to a gene. Including cysteine and phenylalanine, the CDR3 has 15 amino acids. Of the read, only the CDR3 DNA is kept; its 45 bases are in frame from base 1. For CDR1 and CDR2, the germline V gene (reference sequence) lists MNHEY and SMNVEV. Library generation was performed with 5' RACE. The run used an Illumina HiSeq 2500. The second PCR ran for roughly 7 to 12 cycles and used a J-beta primer mix along with a sample-barcoded 5' primer. A template-switch 5' adaptor carrying 12 random nucleotides introduced a unique molecular identifier onto each TCR beta cDNA molecule. At least 2.5 million CDR3-containing paired-end reads were obtained from each sample. First-strand cDNA was synthesized from all RNA with the Mint cDNA synthesis kit, primed by a TRBC-specific oligonucleotide. After uracil-DNA glycosylase treatment, a first 18-cycle PCR used universal primers M1SS and BC2_uni_R on all cDNA. For the original study's pipeline: For normalization, 1 million high-quality reads were randomly selected from each sample, with every read carrying a distinct molecular identifier. Reads sharing molecular identifiers were discarded rather than binned into consensus sequences. MiTCR, run with a Q25 quality threshold and the strictest error-elimination algorithm, handled CDR3 identification, clonotype clustering and error correction. A nonparametric unseen species model using Euler transformation provided a lower-bound estimate of total TCR beta diversity. TCRdb handled the public reads itself, with Q25 trimming in fastp and clone calling in MiXCR, and kept productive beta chains. Each CDR3 protein appears once, grouped with its most common genes and DNA. TCRdb, not the original authors, processed these V and J calls. For this sample there are some 800,000 distinct CDR3 sequences; roughly 25% appear just once. The top ten clonotypes cover around 3.6% of the sample.

The data are from a study of blood T cells in healthy people across ages (dated by TCRdb to the mid-2010s). About the study as a whole: In model experiments, roughly one uniquely barcoded TCR beta cDNA molecule per two T cells was captured by template switching. The donors were split into four age groups: young (average roughly 15 years), middle-aged (roughly 40), aged (approximately 60) and long-lived (under 85). The study measured age-related changes in TCR beta repertoire diversity using deep sequencing normalized with unique cDNA molecular identifiers. The study analyzed two additional independent replicas of 1 million unique cDNA reads from the same blood draw for two donors, one aged 18 to 29 and one aged 80 or older. The paper's findings and limits, for the study overall: Observed TCR beta diversity per million T cells fell roughly linearly with age, and a significant reduction was already apparent by age about 43. Conclusive comparison of naive and antigen-experienced compartments was prevented by the profiling of bulk unsorted PBMCs. The CMV infection status of donors was not known, potentially confounding age-related changes in expanded clonotypes. There was a strong correlation between observed TCR beta diversity and the percentage of naive T cells measured by flow cytometry. Compared with the aged group, more naive CD4+ T cells, fewer expanded clones and increased TCR diversity were shown by the long-lived group, suggesting age selection. Estimates of total diversity based on one million sequenced T cells were considered lower bounds and underestimates.

The donors were some 36 Caucasian individuals from Russia, aged about 6 to 95 years, who were systemically healthy. Each donor gave approximately 10 milliliters of peripheral blood, collected into EDTA-treated Vacutainer tubes. PBMCs were isolated by Ficoll-Paque density-gradient centrifugation, with at least 6 million obtained per sample. Trizol reagent was used to extract total RNA from PBMCs, with at least 6 micrograms per sample. Naive CD45RAhigh/CD27high T cell percentages were measured by flow cytometry on a PBMC aliquot from every donor. The data also belong to a second study, concerning T cells of mothers and their children. The second source states: Nine systemically healthy Caucasian individuals, comprising three mothers and their six children, were included as donors. cDNA synthesis consumed the entire amount of extracted RNA, loaded at around 1.4 ug RNA in each 15 ul reaction. Sample barcodes and 2-4 random nucleotides were added via the M1S primer in the second PCR. More than 9 million TCR beta CDR3 reads were obtained from each mother, and roughly 3.1 million reads were obtained from each child. Thymic selection similarly shapes TCR recombination output in related and unrelated pairs, with minor effect from inherited differences. Normalized repertoire overlap was always slightly but never significantly higher in related than unrelated mother-child pairs. Persistent microchimeric T cell clones were not detected, at a sensitivity of approximately 98 clones per million clonotypes. Deep NGS was used in the study to compare the TCR beta repertoires of mothers and children and to look for features that separate related mother-child pairs from unrelated individuals. Mothers averaged about 40 +/- 4 years of age and children averaged about 10 +/- 4 years. Libraries were sequenced on Illumina HiSeq 2000 with 100+100 nt paired-end reads after adapter ligation with NEBNext reagents. To prevent cross-contamination, the mother and child libraries were prepared a month apart and were sequenced in separate runs. For each donor, somewhere between roughly 500,000 and 2,100,000 distinct TCR beta clonotypes were identified. Naive TCR beta clonotypes were estimated from low-frequency clonotypes matched to each donor's FACS-determined naive share, without sorting.

The receptor was isolated from a boy under 18 in good health. The sequenced material came from blood. The V and J segments used are TRBV27 and TRBJ2-5, with 9 bases aligning to TRBD1. The CDR3 loop reads CASSPGTGWRETQYF. The DNA reads as follows: TGTGCCAGCAGTCCCGGGACAGGGTGGCGAGAGACCCAGTACTTC.